This T cell receptor (beta chain) stems from a study of T cell responses to AZD1222 COVID-19 vaccine. Study-level points and caveats: As reported, nearly half of all spike-specific TCRs target variant regions that are unmutated.

The CDR3 has 14 amino acids. Trimming took 3 bases from V and 6 from J, leaving 13 bases between them. The germline V gene has CDR1 SEHNR and CDR2 FQNEAQ (reference sequence). Worth noting for this clone: Its antigen remains unidentified.

The assay was immunoSEQ multiplex PCR, and TCRdb's table has in-frame clones only and misses some. Of roughly 100,000 clones listed, approximately 93% are singletons. The chain carries TRBV7-9 and TRBJ2-3; tentatively, D is TRBD2 (6 bases). The source is an adult in good health. This specimen was peripheral blood, taken on day 0 of AZD1222 vaccination. DNA for the CDR3: TGTGCCAGCAGCTTCGAGTCTGGAGGGGATACGCAGTATTTT. This gives the protein CASSFESGGDTQYF. Complete variable domain (other parts from reference TRBV7-9 and TRBJ2-3): DTGVSQNPRHKITKRGQNVTFRCDPISEHNRLYWYRQTLGQGPEFLTYFQNEAQLEKSRLLSDRFSAERPKGSFSTLEIQRTEQGDSAMYLCASSFESGGDTQYFGPGTRLTVL.